The 8 T cell receptor beta chains below were found in one sample sequenced in a study of T cells in Graves' hyperthyroidism and ophthalmopathy. The TCR beta CDR3 regions underwent amplification using RNA transcripts as the source. HTBI primers were employed in a first-round RT-PCR of the TCR CDR3. TCRdb reanalysed the multiplex PCR reads using MiXCR and keeps one entry per CDR3 protein. The data show 370,000 or so distinct CDR3 sequences, 15% to 18% seen once. Input material: blood. Source of these receptors: a woman younger than 30 with Graves' hyperthyroidism that later progressed to Graves' ophthalmopathy.

This clonotype was seen only a few times. The chain combines TRBV6-1 with TRBJ2-3; D may be TRBD2 (5 bases). CDR3 length: 15 residues. Germline V lookup: CDR1 MNHNS, CDR2 SASEGT. Trimming took off 2 bases at V and 0 bases at J, with 9 bases between the two ends. The CDR3 DNA sequence: TGTGCCAGCAGTGAATGGGAGATTAGCACAGATACGCAGTATTTT. It specifies CASSEWEISTDTQYF.

J is TRBJ1-2 and V is TRBV5-4; 7 positions match TRBD1. Trimming removed 4 bases from V and 7 bases from J; junction bases left unmatched: 10. Germline V gives CDR1 SGHNT, CDR2 YYREEE (reference sequence). CDR3 length: 14 amino acids. The CDR3 DNA sequence: TGTGCCAGCAGCCGGTTTGACAGGGAAGGTGGCTACACCTTC. This sequence encodes CASSRFDREGGYTF.

This clonotype was seen at least ten times. The chain combines TRBV19 with TRBJ2-7; D may be TRBD1 or TRBD2 (5 bases each). The V gene lost 9 bases and the J gene lost 2 bases, with 11 bases spanning the gap. CDR1 is LNHDA, CDR2 SQIVND, per germline (reference sequence). The CDR3 totals 12 residues. CDR3 sequence reads: CASGTGAYEQYF. As DNA, the CDR3 is TGTGCCAGCGGGACGGGTGCCTACGAGCAGTACTTC.

The V call is TRBV28, the J call TRBJ2-3, with 8 bases aligning to TRBD1. This CDR3 is built from 16 residues. Germline loops: CDR1 MDHEN, CDR2 SYDVKM. J gave up 2 bases and V 2 bases, and 6 bases lay outside the gene matches. The CDR3 DNA follows: TGTGCCAGCAGTTTAACCCACCAGGGGGCCACAGATACGCAGTATTTT. Its protein product is CASSLTHQGATDTQYF.

The chain employs TRBV20-1 and TRBJ2-7; the match to TRBD1 covers 9 bases. The CDR3 is 15 residues long. With 5 bases clipped from V and 5 bases from J, the junction kept 13 bases outside the gene matches. Germline assignment: CDR1 DFQATT and CDR2 SNEGSKA (reference sequence). The CDR3 nucleotides are TGCAGTGCTTGCGGGCGGACAGGGGTTTTTGACGAGCAGTACTTC. It yields the protein CSACGRTGVFDEQYF.

The V call is TRBV28, the J call TRBJ2-7; 8 positions agree with TRBD1. The V gene end was trimmed by 5 bases and the J gene end by 2 bases; junction bases not matched to a gene: 11. CDR3 length: 16 residues. Looked up from germline, CDR1 is MDHEN and CDR2 is SYDVKM. The DNA of the CDR3 is TGTGCCAGCAGTACCACCGGTGGGACAGGTGCCTACGAGCAGTACTTC. This gives the protein CASSTTGGTGAYEQYF.

This clonotype was observed a handful of times. The chain carries TRBV30 and TRBJ2-1; the D is unclear. This CDR3 has 15 residues. Germline CDR1 reads GTSNPN; CDR2 reads SVGIG (reference sequence). V dropped 8 bases and J dropped 6 bases, with 23 bases sitting between them. CDR3 DNA sequence: TGTGCCGTGGTGAAGAAGGCACCAAATCGCAATGAGCAGTTCTTC. Protein product: CAVVKKAPNRNEQFF.

There are many counts of this clonotype. The V call is TRBV28, the J call TRBJ1-1; 7 bases line up with TRBD1. Trimming cost V 8 bases and J 1 base; bases outside gene matches: 13. This CDR3 contains 16 residues. Germline V lookup: CDR1 MDHEN, CDR2 SYDVKM. This CDR3 reads CASAQPGQSPNTEAFF. CDR3 coding DNA: TGTGCCAGCGCGCAGCCGGGACAGTCCCCGAACACTGAAGCTTTCTTT.